This TCR beta chain comes out of a study of blood T cell repertoires in COVID-19. Looking at the study overall: COVID-19 samples from acute and convalescent phases originated in the United States, Italy and Spain.

Data came from immunoSEQ multiplex PCR; TCRdb stores just in-frame clones and leaves some out. Of about 100,000 clones in the sample, about 93% were seen once. The CDR3 is 12 residues long. The V gene's germline CDR1 is SGHTA and CDR2 FQGNSA. V was trimmed by 5 bases and J by 6 bases, leaving 10 bases between them. The sample was peripheral blood. The TCR was taken from a woman aged 25 to 39 with acute or convalescent COVID-19. The rearrangement uses TRBV7-2 and TRBJ1-2, with D possibly being TRBD1 (6 bases). The CDR3 loop is CASSVDRNGYTF. In nucleotides, the CDR3 is TGTGCCAGCAGCGTAGACAGGAATGGCTACACCTTC.